The 11 T cell receptor beta chains given below trace back to one sample, sequenced in a study of human thymus T cells. Clones were sequenced by immunoSEQ multiplex PCR, and TCRdb holds only the in-frame ones, with some missing. The sample has roughly 130,000 clones, around 94% seen once; the top ten hold roughly 0.024%. Thymus tissue for the work was resected from patients undergoing corrective heart surgery. What was sequenced was thymus tissue. All receptors come from a boy less than two years old with a congenital heart defect but otherwise immunologically healthy.

The chain uses TRBV15 and TRBJ2-5; 7 nucleotides match TRBD2. CDR3 length: 16 residues. Germline CDR1 is LNHNV and CDR2 is YYDKDF (reference sequence). Trimming at V came to 3 bases and at J to 1 base, leaving 8 bases not matched to a gene. In nucleotides, the CDR3 is TGTGCCACCAGCAGCCCACTTACTAGCGCCCAAGAGACCCAGTACTTC. Translated: CATSSPLTSAQETQYF.

This chain links TRBV6-5 with TRBJ1-1; 7 nucleotides line up with TRBD1. From germline, CDR1 is MNHEY and CDR2 SVGAGI. V lost 2 bases, J lost 10 bases, and 10 bases stayed unmatched. The CDR3 has 14 residues. CDR3 DNA: TGTGCCAGCAGTTACAACGGGGAGGGGGCGCGAGCTTTCTTT. Residues: CASSYNGEGARAFF.

CDR3 in DNA: TGCGCCAGCAGCACCTGGGGAGGAGCCGGGGAGCAGTACTTC. Encoded protein: CASSTWGGAGEQYF. This chain connects TRBV5-1 to TRBJ2-7; the D gene is possibly TRBD2 (6 bases). The CDR3 sequence is 14 residues long. V was trimmed by 4 bases and J by 7 bases, leaving 18 bases between them. The germline V gene encodes CDR1 SGHRS and CDR2 YFSETQ.

On this clone: The junction differs from germline at one of its ends, possibly a read error. The V and J genes are TRBV12-5 and TRBJ2-3; TRBD1 agrees at 9 bases. Germline V lookup: CDR1 LGHNT, CDR2 FRNRAP. The CDR3 is 19 residues long. CDR3: CASGLGGETGQGRTGTQYF. The CDR3 DNA is TGTGCTAGTGGTTTGGGGGGGGAGACGGGACAGGGACGCACAGGTACGCAGTATTTT. Full variable domain (rest looked up from reference TRBV12-5 and TRBJ2-3): DARVTQTPRHKVTEMGQEVTMRCQPILGHNTVFWYRQTMMQGLELLAYFRNRAPLDDSGMPKDRFSAEMPDATLATLKIQPSEPRDSAVYFCASGLGGETGQGRTGTQYFGPGTRLTVL.

The chain joins TRBV7-6 to TRBJ2-1; weak D call: TRBD1 (6 bases). Trimming took 1 base from V and 0 from J, leaving 10 bases between them. This CDR3 contains 16 residues. Germline V lookup: CDR1 SGHVS, CDR2 FNYEAQ. The CDR3 is CASSLGQVGSYNEQFF. The CDR3 DNA reads TGTGCCAGCAGCTTAGGACAGGTGGGCTCCTACAATGAGCAGTTCTTC.

V and J are TRBV2 and TRBJ1-5; no reliable D call. CDR1 and CDR2 from the germline V gene are SNHLY and FYNNEI. The CDR3 is made up of 14 amino acids. Trimming stripped 4 bases from V and 5 bases from J, with 12 bases between. The CDR3 spells CASSVGGEDQPQHF. DNA of the CDR3: TGTGCCAGCAGTGTTGGCGGCGAAGATCAGCCCCAGCATTTT.

The V and J genes are TRBV5-1 and TRBJ2-7; D unclear. Germline V gives CDR1 SGHRS, CDR2 YFSETQ. The CDR3 has 13 residues. Trimming took off 0 bases at V and 2 bases at J, with 6 bases between the two ends. CDR3 nucleotide sequence: TGCGCCAGCAGCTTGGGCGTCCCCTACGAGCAGTACTTC. This encodes CASSLGVPYEQYF. Complete variable domain (other parts from reference TRBV5-1 and TRBJ2-7): KAGVTQTPRYLIKTRGQQVTLSCSPISGHRSVSWYQQTPGQGLQFLFEYFSETQRNKGNFPGRFSGRQFSNSRSEMNVSTLELGDSALYLCASSLGVPYEQYFGPGTRLTVT.

J is TRBJ2-7 and V is TRBV5-1; 14 nucleotides match TRBD2. The ends lost 0 bases at V and 5 bases at J; junction bases unmatched: 13. CDR3 length: 19 amino acids. CDR1 and CDR2 from the germline V gene are SGHRS and YFSETQ. CDR3 in amino acids: CASSLAAPGTSGGGHEQYF. CDR3 nucleotide sequence: TGCGCCAGCAGCTTGGCCGCCCCCGGGACTAGCGGGGGAGGGCACGAGCAGTACTTC.

The V gene is TRBV9, the J gene TRBJ2-7; 9 bases align to TRBD2. J was trimmed by 5 bases and V by 4 bases; bases with no gene match: 13. From germline, CDR1 is SGDLS and CDR2 YYNGEE. The CDR3 consists of 16 residues. The CDR3 reads CASSTTPGLANNEQYF. The CDR3 nucleotides are TGTGCCAGCAGCACCACCCCGGGACTAGCTAACAACGAGCAGTACTTC.

This clone showed up just once. V and J are TRBV14 and TRBJ1-6; the D is unclear. Per germline, CDR1 SGHDN and CDR2 FVKESK. V was trimmed by 0 bases and J by 2 bases, leaving 11 bases between them. The CDR3 totals 17 residues. The CDR3 DNA reads as TGTGCCAGCAGCCAAGAACAGACGACTCCCTATAATTCACCCCTCCACTTT. Protein sequence: CASSQEQTTPYNSPLHF.

This clone was counted once. The chain has TRBV4-2 and TRBJ1-6; 7 nucleotides line up with TRBD1. The CDR3 is made up of 14 amino acids. Germline V gives CDR1 LGHNA, CDR2 YNFKEQ. V was pared by 6 bases and J by 9 bases, with 8 bases of the junction left unmatched. In DNA, the CDR3 is TGTGCCAGCAGGCCGACAGGGTGTAGTTCACCCCTCCACTTT. Translating it yields CASRPTGCSSPLHF.